The 18 T cell receptor beta chains presented below share a single source sample, sequenced in a study of cytomegalovirus exposure and HLA in healthy donors. Use of 60 Vbeta and 13 Jbeta primers characterized the PCR. TCRdb's copy holds only in-frame clones and misses some; the assay was immunoSEQ multiplex PCR. The top ten clones hold 4.1% of a sample with approximately 160,000 clones, roughly four fifths of them seen once. Sequences were obtained from PBMCs. The origin of the receptors is a man in his fifties in good health and CMV-seropositive.

The rearrangement links TRBV30 to TRBJ2-7, with TRBD1 as a possible D gene (6 bases). Trimming left V 0 bases short and J 3 bases short, with 12 bases between. Germline CDR1 and CDR2: GTSNPN and SVGIG (reference sequence). CDR3 length: 14 amino acids. The CDR3 protein is CAWSVVRGSYEQYF. CDR3 nucleotide sequence: TGTGCCTGGAGTGTAGTTAGGGGGAGCTACGAGCAGTACTTC.

The chain employs TRBV5-4 and TRBJ1-1; 8 nucleotides agree with TRBD1. The CDR3 extends over 17 amino acids. With 0 bases clipped from V and 6 bases from J, the junction kept 13 bases outside the gene matches. The germline V gene has CDR1 SGHNT and CDR2 YYREEE (reference sequence). DNA of the CDR3: TGTGCCAGCAGCTTGGGGGGGAGCGCAGGGGGCTCGTCTGAAGCTTTCTTT. It translates to CASSLGGSAGGSSEAFF.

The chain is built from TRBV10-2 and TRBJ2-7; 8 bases align to TRBD2. Unmatched junction bases numbered 7, after V lost 2 bases and J lost 7 bases. The CDR3 is 14 amino acids. CDR1 is WSHSY and CDR2 is SAAADI in the germline V gene. CDR3 coding DNA: TGCGCCAGCAGTGAGACGGGAGGGCCCCGAGAGCAGTACTTC. Its translation is CASSETGGPREQYF.

The chain is built from TRBV6-5 and TRBJ2-5, with a possible D match to TRBD2 (5 bases). Trimming removed 5 bases from V and 5 bases from J, with 15 bases in between. CDR3 length: 14 residues. Germline V CDR1 and CDR2: MNHEY, SVGAGI. In DNA form, the CDR3 reads TGTGCCAGCAGTCACCACCGGGGAGCGGAGACCCAGTACTTC. This codes for CASSHHRGAETQYF.

This chain joins TRBV7-6 and TRBJ2-3, with unresolved D. V gave up 2 bases and J gave up 0 bases, with 9 bases separating them. The CDR3 runs 15 residues. The germline gives CDR1 SGHVS, CDR2 FNYEAQ. The CDR3 loop is CASSLFVRSTDTQYF. The CDR3 nucleotides read TGTGCCAGCAGCTTATTTGTCAGGAGCACAGATACGCAGTATTTT.

This rearrangement joins TRBV10-3 to TRBJ1-3; D is undetermined. The CDR3 spans 16 residues. Trimming left V 4 bases short and J 4 bases short, with 17 bases between. CDR1 and CDR2 from the germline V gene are ENHRY and SYGVKD. In DNA, the CDR3 is TGTGCCATCAGTGGCCGGGCTCCTGAGGGAGGAAACACCATATATTTT. Translating gives CAISGRAPEGGNTIYF.

This clone was seen more than once but under ten times. An end of the junction does not agree with germline; a read error may underlie this. In the same sample, other DNA sequences code for this CDR3. The chain couples TRBV4-1 to TRBJ1-3; TRBD1 might be the D (5 bases). CDR3 length: 17 residues. Germline CDR1 is MGHRA and CDR2 is YSYEKL. Here the CDR3 reads CASSQVPGSFSGNTIYF. The CDR3 DNA reads as TGCGCCAGCAGCCAAGTTCCAGGGTCGTTCTCTGGAAACACCATATACTTT.

This clone was observed a single time. V usage is TRBV29-1 and J usage is TRBJ1-5; D is ambiguous. The CDR3 spans 13 residues. The germline V and J ends were trimmed by 4 bases and 7 bases, with 14 bases remaining between them. Germline V gene sequence: CDR1 SQVTM, CDR2 ANQGSEA. CDR3 nucleotides: TGCAGCGTTGCGGAGAATGATCGGCAGCCCCAGCATTTT. This encodes CSVAENDRQPQHF.

The V and J genes are TRBV27 and TRBJ2-2; D may be TRBD1 (6 bases). From germline, CDR1 is MNHEY and CDR2 SMNVEV (reference sequence). V was trimmed by 6 bases and J by 6 bases, leaving 14 bases between them. The length of the CDR3 is 14 residues. The DNA for the CDR3 is TGTGCCAGCAGAAGACCCGGGACACCCGGGGAGCTGTTTTTT. It encodes CASRRPGTPGELFF.

This chain joins TRBV9 and TRBJ2-7; tentative D call: TRBD1 (5 bases). Trimming stripped 0 bases from V and 2 bases from J, with 12 bases between. The CDR3 is 15 residues long. The germline V gene has CDR1 SGDLS and CDR2 YYNGEE. The CDR3 sequence is CASSVGTGGAYEQYF. In nucleotides, the CDR3 is TGTGCCAGCAGCGTAGGTACAGGTGGGGCCTACGAGCAGTACTTC.

The chain combines TRBV19 with TRBJ1-2, with 7 positions matching TRBD1. The CDR3 runs 16 residues. The J segment lost 7 bases and the V segment lost 4 bases, leaving 15 bases of the junction unmatched. CDR1 and CDR2 (germline): LNHDA, SQIVND (reference sequence). CDR3 in amino acids: CASSTPGQRIGTGYTF. The CDR3 DNA reads TGTGCCAGTAGTACCCCGGGACAGCGGATCGGAACTGGCTACACCTTC.

The gene calls are TRBV28 and TRBJ2-3, with TRBD2 identical over 9 bases. The V gene end was trimmed by 6 bases and the J gene end by 6 bases; junction bases not matched to a gene: 7. Germline lookup yields CDR1 MDHEN and CDR2 SYDVKM. The CDR3 extends over 14 amino acids. The CDR3, as DNA: TGTGCCAGCAGGAATAGCGGGAGTGGCGATACGCAGTATTTT. Translated, it gives CASRNSGSGDTQYF.

The chain employs TRBV13 and TRBJ2-3; no firm D call. In germline, CDR1 is PRHDT, CDR2 FYEKMQ (reference sequence). V was cut by 5 bases and J by 4 bases, with 13 bases left in between. The CDR3 sequence is 14 residues long. CDR3 protein: CASSLDWRPDTQYF. The CDR3 DNA follows: TGTGCCAGCAGCCTCGACTGGCGGCCAGATACGCAGTATTTT.

The J gene is TRBJ2-7, the V gene TRBV7-6, with TRBD2 matching over 9 bases. Germline trimming cut 5 bases from V and 0 bases from J; bases unmatched to any gene: 8. The CDR3 runs 16 residues. Germline V CDR1 and CDR2: SGHVS, FNYEAQ. CDR3 region: CASSPGLALSSYEQYF. The CDR3 region has the DNA TGTGCCAGCAGCCCGGGACTAGCACTGAGCTCCTACGAGCAGTACTTC.

The genes are TRBV19 and TRBJ1-5; D uncertain. This CDR3 contains 16 residues. CDR1 is LNHDA and CDR2 is SQIVND in the germline V gene (reference sequence). V dropped 2 bases and J dropped 0 bases, with 11 bases sitting between them. CDR3 region: CASSIHGRNSNQPQHF. As DNA, the CDR3 is TGTGCCAGTAGTATACATGGCAGAAATAGCAATCAGCCCCAGCATTTT. The variable domain in full, with the rest retrieved from reference TRBV19 and TRBJ1-5, is DGGITQSPKYLFRKEGQNVTLSCEQNLNHDAMYWYRQDPGQGLRLIYYSQIVNDFQKGDIAEGYSVSREKKESFPLTVTSAQKNPTAFYLCASSIHGRNSNQPQHFGDGTRLSIL.

The chain combines TRBV18 with TRBJ2-7; TRBD1 matches at 9 bases. The CDR3 consists of 16 residues. V dropped 1 base and J dropped 1; count of bases not matched to a gene: 5. Germline V gene sequence: CDR1 KGHSH, CDR2 LQKENI. This CDR3 reads CASSPLVGQGSYEQYF. CDR3 DNA sequence: TGTGCCAGCTCACCACTTGTAGGACAGGGGTCCTACGAGCAGTACTTC. Variable domain in full (rest from reference TRBV18 and TRBJ2-7): NAGVMQNPRHLVRRRGQEARLRCSPMKGHSHVYWYRQLPEEGLKFMVYLQKENIIDESGMPKERFSAEFPKEGPSILRIQQVVRGDSAAYFCASSPLVGQGSYEQYFGPGTRLTVT.

The chain links TRBV5-4 to TRBJ2-5, with 7 bases fitting TRBD2. The V segment lost 4 bases and the J segment 2 bases; nucleotides outside the gene matches: 11. Germline V gene sequence: CDR1 SGHNT, CDR2 YYREEE (reference sequence). CDR3 size: 16 residues. The DNA of the CDR3 is TGTGCCAGCAGCCCAAGTGGGGGGGGAAGTCAAGAGACCCAGTACTTC. Protein product: CASSPSGGGSQETQYF.

The chain links TRBV5-5 to TRBJ1-1, with 8 bases identical to TRBD1. There are 17 residues in the CDR3. The trim removed 3 bases at V and 3 bases at J, leaving 13 bases unmatched. Germline loops: CDR1 SGHKS, CDR2 YYEKEE (reference sequence). The CDR3 sequence: CASSSFLNRGSDTEAFF. The CDR3 nucleotides are TGTGCCAGCAGCTCCTTTCTGAACAGGGGGTCGGACACTGAAGCTTTCTTT.